A single sample is the source of the 31 T cell receptor beta chains below, sequenced in a study of CD8 T cells in Susac syndrome. RNA amounts of about 0.5 to 1 ug underwent reverse transcription with random hexamers. Each CDR3 protein is one row after TCRdb ran MiXCR on the immunoSEQ multiplex PCR reads. Counted here are approximately 300,000 distinct CDR3 sequences, around 91% occurring once; the ten biggest clones make up roughly 0.2%. Source material: CD8+ T cells from PBMCs. The source is a human donor with multiple sclerosis.

The chain employs TRBV20-1 and TRBJ1-6; D uncertain. The CDR3 is 12 residues long. The germline V gene encodes CDR1 DFQATT and CDR2 SNEGSKA (reference sequence). The V end lost 6 bases, the J end lost 6 bases, and 9 bases lay between the germline ends. The DNA of the CDR3 is TGCAGTGCACCGGGAGGTAATTCACCCCTCCACTTT. This gives the protein CSAPGGNSPLHF.

The V gene is TRBV7-2, the J gene TRBJ1-4; the match to TRBD1 covers 10 bases. From germline, CDR1 is SGHTA and CDR2 FQGNSA. Trimming at V came to 5 bases and at J to 7 bases, leaving 10 bases not matched to a gene. The CDR3 length is 16 residues. CDR3 coding DNA: TGTGCCAGCAGCCCCACTCCTAGGACAGGGGGTGAAAAACTGTTTTTT. Translation gives CASSPTPRTGGEKLFF.

This clonotype has only one observation. The rearrangement joins TRBV9 to TRBJ2-7; D might be TRBD2 (6 bases). Germline-derived CDR1 and CDR2 are SGDLS and YYNGEE. With 4 bases removed from V and 5 bases from J, the gap between germline ends came to 22 bases. The CDR3 loop spans 16 amino acids. CDR3 loop: CASSKSGGAEKNEQYF. CDR3 nucleotide sequence: TGTGCCAGCAGCAAGTCCGGGGGAGCGGAAAAAAACGAGCAGTACTTC.

The CDR3 spells CASRGTSGYSYEQYF. The CDR3 region has the DNA TGTGCCAGCAGGGGGACTAGCGGGTATTCCTACGAGCAGTACTTC. The V and J genes are TRBV2 and TRBJ2-7, with TRBD2 matching over 12 bases. The germline gives CDR1 SNHLY, CDR2 FYNNEI. V shed 6 bases, J shed 1 base, and the junction held 4 bases outside the gene matches. This CDR3 is built from 15 residues.

The gene calls are TRBV7-9 and TRBJ2-1; D gene unclear. CDR3 size: 13 residues. Germline V gene data show CDR1 as SEHNR and CDR2 as FQNEAQ (reference sequence). Trimming shortened V by 2 bases and J by 7 bases, and 9 bases separated the two germline ends. Written as DNA, the CDR3 is TGTGCCAGCAGCTTACCCCCAAAAAATGAGCAGTTCTTC. Translation: CASSLPPKNEQFF.

The chain is built from TRBV7-9 and TRBJ2-5; 11 bases are shared with TRBD2. CDR1 and CDR2 (germline): SEHNR, FQNEAQ (reference sequence). V shed 3 bases and J 5 bases; nucleotides not matched to a gene: 11. The CDR3 sequence is 17 residues long. The CDR3 here is CASSLAIGTSGLETQYF. CDR3 bases: TGTGCCAGCAGCTTGGCTATCGGGACTAGCGGCCTGGAGACCCAGTACTTC.

V usage is TRBV19 and J usage is TRBJ1-1; 8 positions match TRBD1. Per germline, CDR1 LNHDA and CDR2 SQIVND (reference sequence). The V segment lost 2 bases and the J segment 8 bases; nucleotides outside the gene matches: 4. The CDR3 totals 13 residues. In DNA, the CDR3 is TGTGCCAGTAGTATACCGGGACAGGTAGAAGCTTTCTTT. It codes for CASSIPGQVEAFF.

This chain connects TRBV27 to TRBJ2-7; 9 positions agree with TRBD2. Germline V gene lookup returns CDR1 MNHEY and CDR2 SMNVEV (reference sequence). CDR3 length: 15 residues. The V segment lost 0 bases and the J segment 3 bases; nucleotides outside the gene matches: 3. The CDR3 sequence: CASSLSTSGYYEQYF. The CDR3 DNA reads TGTGCCAGCAGTTTATCGACTAGCGGATACTACGAGCAGTACTTC.

The V gene is TRBV7-3, the J gene TRBJ2-1, with 11 positions matching TRBD2. Unmatched junction bases numbered 16, after V lost 4 bases and J lost 8 bases. Germline V gene sequence: CDR1 SGHTA, CDR2 FQGTGA. The CDR3 is 18 amino acids. This CDR3 is CASSYTPIAGGPVDEQFF. The CDR3, as DNA: TGTGCCAGCAGCTACACCCCCATAGCGGGAGGGCCCGTCGATGAGCAGTTCTTC.

This clonotype was counted once. V usage is TRBV11-2 and J usage is TRBJ2-5; no firm D call. Trimming cost V 2 bases and J 2 bases, with 9 bases left between them. This CDR3 contains 14 residues. Germline V lookup: CDR1 SGHAT, CDR2 FQNNGV. In DNA, the CDR3 is TGTGCCAGCAGCTTAAGCGCGTATCAAGAGACCCAGTACTTC. It specifies CASSLSAYQETQYF.

This clonotype occurred once. This chain connects TRBV12-3 or TRBV12-4 to TRBJ1-5; possibly TRBD1 for D (5 bases). The length of the CDR3 is 15 residues. V was pared by 5 bases and J by 0 bases, with 11 bases between. The DNA of the CDR3 is TGTGCCAGCAGTACCCTTGACAGTAGCAATCAGCCCCAGCATTTT. Translated, it gives CASSTLDSSNQPQHF.

The rearrangement uses TRBV20-1 and TRBJ1-2; 7 bases are shared with TRBD1. The CDR3 contains 14 residues. The V and J ends lost 1 base and 4 bases, in that order; junction bases with no gene match: 6. In germline, CDR1 is DFQATT, CDR2 SNEGSKA (reference sequence). CDR3: CSARVETGTYGYTF. CDR3 nucleotide sequence: TGCAGTGCTAGAGTTGAGACAGGGACCTATGGCTACACCTTC.

The gene calls are TRBV24-1 and TRBJ2-1; 10 positions agree with TRBD2. The germline V gene has CDR1 KGHDR and CDR2 SFDVKD. This CDR3 is 16 amino acids long. Trimming removed 6 bases from V and 10 bases from J; junction bases left unmatched: 14. The CDR3 DNA reads TGTGCCACCAGTCGAAAGCGGGAGGGCCTGGCGGGCGAGCAGTTCTTC. Encoded protein: CATSRKREGLAGEQFF.

The V gene is TRBV12-3 or TRBV12-4, the J gene TRBJ2-1; 7 bases align to TRBD1. The CDR3 sequence is 16 residues long. With V trimmed by 5 bases and J by 6 bases, 13 bases remained unmatched. The CDR3, as DNA: TGTGCCAGCAGTCCAAGGGACAGAAAAAGAAGCAATGAGCAGTTCTTC. Translating it yields CASSPRDRKRSNEQFF.

The chain is built from TRBV20-1 and TRBJ2-2; 10 positions agree with TRBD2. CDR1 and CDR2 from the germline V gene are DFQATT and SNEGSKA (reference sequence). The CDR3 sequence is 20 residues long. V lost 3 bases to trimming and J lost 3 bases; unmatched junction nucleotides: 19. Here the CDR3 reads CSASSPWSSLAGAHTGELFF. Here the CDR3 DNA reads TGCAGTGCTAGCTCCCCTTGGTCGAGTCTAGCGGGAGCTCACACCGGGGAGCTGTTTTTT.

V is TRBV12-3 or TRBV12-4 and J is TRBJ2-7; possible D gene TRBD1, 5 bases. This CDR3 comprises 16 residues. With 6 bases removed from V and 4 bases from J, the gap between germline ends came to 22 bases. CDR3 region: CASSQPSGHTAYEQYF. The CDR3 DNA reads TGTGCCAGCAGCCAGCCATCAGGACATACGGCTTACGAGCAGTACTTC.

This chain joins TRBV20-1 and TRBJ1-3; no reliable D call. V was cut by 5 bases and J by 4 bases, with 15 bases left in between. Germline V gene data show CDR1 as DFQATT and CDR2 as SNEGSKA (reference sequence). This CDR3 contains 14 residues. The CDR3 nucleotides are TGCAGTGCTGTCTTTCCTGCGATGGGAAACACCATATATTTT. It yields the protein CSAVFPAMGNTIYF.

This clonotype is a singleton in its sample. This sequence joins TRBV5-1 and TRBJ2-7; D remains ambiguous. Germline CDR1 reads SGHRS; CDR2 reads YFSETQ. V shed 4 bases and J shed 2 bases, with 7 bases lying between them. This CDR3 is built from 12 residues. The CDR3 region has the DNA TGCGCCAGCAGCAACGACCCCTACGAGCAGTACTTC. Translated: CASSNDPYEQYF.

This clonotype was seen only once. The rearrangement uses TRBV11-2 and TRBJ1-4, with D maybe TRBD1 (6 bases). The germline CDR1 and CDR2 sequences are SGHAT and FQNNGV. This CDR3 has 15 amino acids. Trimming took off 3 bases at V and 5 bases at J, with 13 bases between the two ends. In nucleotides, the CDR3 is TGTGCCAGCAGCTTCCAGACAGGAATAAATGAAAAACTGTTTTTT. This codes for CASSFQTGINEKLFF.

The chain employs TRBV5-4 and TRBJ2-3; 9 nucleotides line up with TRBD1. Trimming took 4 bases from V and 13 from J; bases not matched to a gene: 10. The CDR3 runs 13 residues. Per germline, CDR1 SGHNT and CDR2 YYREEE (reference sequence). Here the CDR3 DNA reads TGTGCCAGCAGCCCTACGAATCGGGACAGGGAGTATTTT. The encoded protein is CASSPTNRDREYF.

The gene calls are TRBV27 and TRBJ2-1, with 13 bases lining up with TRBD2. V shed 5 bases and J 7 bases; nucleotides not matched to a gene: 8. Germline V gene lookup returns CDR1 MNHEY and CDR2 SMNVEV (reference sequence). The CDR3 runs to 16 residues. This CDR3 is CASSPIGLAGVNEQFF. DNA for the CDR3: TGTGCCAGCAGTCCTATTGGACTAGCGGGAGTTAATGAGCAGTTCTTC.

The J gene is TRBJ1-1, the V gene TRBV7-9, with D possibly being TRBD1 (6 bases). V was cut by 1 base and J by 6 bases, with 12 bases left in between. The CDR3 consists of 14 residues. Germline V lookup: CDR1 SEHNR, CDR2 FQNEAQ (reference sequence). Here the CDR3 DNA reads TGTGCCAGCAGCTTAGTACCACAGGGCGCTGAAGCTTTCTTT. The encoded protein is CASSLVPQGAEAFF.

The chain has TRBV9 and TRBJ2-1; 11 nucleotides agree with TRBD2. In germline, CDR1 is SGDLS, CDR2 YYNGEE. Trimming at V came to 4 bases and at J to 8 bases, leaving 11 bases not matched to a gene. This CDR3 is 16 amino acids long. In DNA, the CDR3 is TGTGCCAGCAGCCCCCAGCCTAGCGGGGGGATCGATGAGCAGTTCTTC. As protein: CASSPQPSGGIDEQFF.

This chain links TRBV27 with TRBJ2-1; 11 nucleotides line up with TRBD2. Germline CDR1 and CDR2: MNHEY and SMNVEV (reference sequence). The CDR3 totals 16 residues. V shed 4 bases, J shed 4 bases, and the junction held 6 bases outside the gene matches. In DNA form, the CDR3 reads TGTGCCAGCAGTTCCGGGACTAGCGGAAGATACAATGAGCAGTTCTTC. As protein: CASSSGTSGRYNEQFF.

The V and J genes are TRBV20-1 and TRBJ1-3; D may be TRBD1 (6 bases). The ends were cut back, 5 bases at V and 3 bases at J, with 11 bases in the middle. Germline assignment: CDR1 DFQATT and CDR2 SNEGSKA (reference sequence). The CDR3 has 13 residues. The CDR3, as DNA: TGCAGTGCTGACGCAGGGGATGGAAACACCATATATTTT. It yields the protein CSADAGDGNTIYF.

The chain has TRBV9 and TRBJ2-3, with D unclear. With 0 bases removed from V and 0 bases from J, the gap between germline ends came to 23 bases. The germline V gene has CDR1 SGDLS and CDR2 YYNGEE. The CDR3 extends over 20 amino acids. The CDR3 bases are TGTGCCAGCAGCGTAGTGCCTCTCGGAACGTGGATCTCTAGCACAGATACGCAGTATTTT. Its translation is CASSVVPLGTWISSTDTQYF.

The DNA of the CDR3 is TGTGCCAGCAGTTTCTTACTAGCGGGGGGGGTCTCCTACAATGAGCAGTTCTTC. This codes for CASSFLLAGGVSYNEQFF. V gene TRBV27 combines with J gene TRBJ2-1; the match to TRBD2 covers 13 bases. J was trimmed by 0 bases and V by 3 bases; bases with no gene match: 5. The CDR3 is 18 residues long. Germline CDR1 MNHEY, CDR2 SMNVEV (reference sequence).

This rearrangement joins TRBV3-1 to TRBJ2-7, with TRBD2 as a possible D gene (5 bases). The CDR3 has 16 amino acids. V gave up 0 bases and J gave up 3 bases, with 15 bases separating them. Germline V lookup: CDR1 LGHDT, CDR2 YNNKEL (reference sequence). The CDR3 nucleotides read TGTGCCAGCAGCCAAGATTGGGCCTCAGCGGTCTACGAGCAGTACTTC. Translation gives CASSQDWASAVYEQYF.

The chain has TRBV19 and TRBJ2-1; TRBD2 matches 10 bases. Trimming took 6 bases from V and 2 from J; bases not matched to a gene: 7. Per germline, CDR1 LNHDA and CDR2 SQIVND (reference sequence). The CDR3 totals 16 residues. The CDR3 DNA reads TGTGCCAGTAGCCCACCGGGACTAGCGACCTACAATGAGCAGTTCTTC. Translated, it gives CASSPPGLATYNEQFF. Looking up the rest from reference TRBV19 and TRBJ2-1 gives the full variable domain: DGGITQSPKYLFRKEGQNVTLSCEQNLNHDAMYWYRQDPGQGLRLIYYSQIVNDFQKGDIAEGYSVSREKKESFPLTVTSAQKNPTAFYLCASSPPGLATYNEQFFGPGTRLTVL.

The chain has TRBV25-1 and TRBJ1-4; D is ambiguous. This CDR3 is built from 12 residues. V gave up 3 bases and J gave up 8 bases, with 7 bases separating them. In germline, CDR1 is MGHDK, CDR2 SYGVNS. The DNA of the CDR3 is TGTGCCAGCAGTGACTGGACGGAAAAACTGTTTTTT. Protein: CASSDWTEKLFF.

The chain couples TRBV7-9 to TRBJ2-7; perhaps TRBD1 as D (5 bases). The V end was cut by 5 bases, the J end by 2 bases, with 19 bases between. Looked up from germline, CDR1 is SEHNR and CDR2 is FQNEAQ (reference sequence). The CDR3 has 16 amino acids. CDR3 loop: CASSVQDRAPTYEQYF. In DNA, the CDR3 is TGTGCCAGCAGCGTACAAGACAGAGCCCCGACCTACGAGCAGTACTTC. Based on the CDR3 plus reference TRBV7-9 and TRBJ2-7, the full variable domain is DTGVSQNPRHKITKRGQNVTFRCDPISEHNRLYWYRQTLGQGPEFLTYFQNEAQLEKSRLLSDRFSAERPKGSFSTLEIQRTEQGDSAMYLCASSVQDRAPTYEQYFGPGTRLTVT.